Below, 28 T cell receptor beta chains from the same sample are listed, as sequenced in a study of blood T cell repertoires in COVID-19. Some clones are missing from TCRdb's copy, which holds only in-frame ones; the method was immunoSEQ multiplex PCR. The sample comprises over 200,000 clones, less than 90% of which are singletons, and approximately 4.3% rests with the top ten. Source material: peripheral blood. These receptors came from a man in his sixties who had recovered from COVID-19.

The chain couples TRBV4-2 to TRBJ1-1; D is unclear. Germline loops: CDR1 LGHNA, CDR2 YNFKEQ. CDR3 size: 16 residues. The germline V and J ends were trimmed by 0 bases and 6 bases, with 17 bases remaining between them. The CDR3 DNA reads TGTGCCAGCAGCCAAGAGTCTATTGCGCTTCGCGCTGAAGCTTTCTTT. It encodes CASSQESIALRAEAFF.

J is TRBJ2-2 and V is TRBV5-1, with 9 bases aligning to TRBD1. CDR1 SGHRS and CDR2 YFSETQ come from the germline V gene. The CDR3 is made up of 16 amino acids. V gave up 6 bases and J gave up 6 bases; unmatched junction bases: 12. The CDR3: CASNPTGTGLAGELFF. DNA for the CDR3: TGCGCCAGCAACCCGACCGGGACAGGGTTGGCCGGGGAGCTGTTTTTT.

The chain links TRBV3-1 (or the pseudogene TRBV3-2) to TRBJ2-2, with 9 positions matching TRBD1. The germline CDR1 and CDR2 sequences are LGHDT and YNNKEL (reference sequence). There are 16 residues in the CDR3. V was pared by 3 bases and J by 5 bases, with 7 bases of the junction left unmatched. The CDR3 is CASSHSGTGRTGELFF. The DNA for the CDR3 is TGTGCCAGCAGCCATTCCGGGACAGGGCGAACCGGGGAGCTGTTTTTT.

The rearrangement links TRBV7-2 to TRBJ1-1; 7 bases are a match to TRBD1. Germline CDR1 reads SGHTA; CDR2 reads FQGNSA. The CDR3 has 16 amino acids. Trimming cost V 5 bases and J 0 bases; bases outside gene matches: 9. The CDR3 loop is CASSPRDSLMNTEAFF. The CDR3 region has the DNA TGTGCCAGCAGCCCCCGGGACAGTCTAATGAACACTGAAGCTTTCTTT.

This chain joins TRBV12-3 or TRBV12-4 and TRBJ2-3, with D uncertain. Trimming shortened V by 1 base and J by 5 bases, and 4 bases separated the two germline ends. The CDR3 sequence is 12 residues long. CDR3 residues: CASSLVQDTQYF. CDR3 coding DNA: TGTGCCAGCAGTTTAGTACAAGATACGCAGTATTTT.

The V gene is TRBV3-1 (or the pseudogene TRBV3-2), the J gene TRBJ1-2; 9 positions agree with TRBD1. Germline V gene lookup returns CDR1 LGHDT and CDR2 YNNKEL (reference sequence). The CDR3 is 13 residues long. The V segment lost 10 bases and the J segment 4 bases; nucleotides outside the gene matches: 7. The CDR3 loop reads CATAPGQGYGYTF. In nucleotides, the CDR3 is TGTGCCACCGCTCCGGGACAGGGCTATGGCTACACCTTC.

This rearrangement joins TRBV4-1 to TRBJ1-2, with 7 bases fitting TRBD1. Germline CDR1 is MGHRA and CDR2 is YSYEKL. This CDR3 region has 15 residues. V gave up 3 bases and J gave up 2 bases; unmatched junction bases: 6. The CDR3 reads CASSQDPTGNYGYTF. The DNA for the CDR3 is TGCGCCAGCAGCCAGGATCCGACAGGGAACTATGGCTACACCTTC.

As to this clone: The junction and the germline gene differ at one end; a read error may be behind it. This chain links TRBV7-9 with TRBJ1-4; D unresolved. The CDR3 runs to 16 residues. In germline, CDR1 is SEHNR, CDR2 FQNEAQ (reference sequence). CDR3 protein: CASSLRGTTTNEKLFF. The CDR3, as DNA: TGTGCCAGCAGCTTACGGGGAACAACAACCAATGAAAAACTGTTTTTT.

A few counts support this clone. The genes are TRBV7-2 and TRBJ2-2, with 7 bases matching TRBD1. With V trimmed by 5 bases and J by 0 bases, 3 bases remained unmatched. This CDR3 region has 15 residues. Germline CDR1 reads SGHTA; CDR2 reads FQGNSA. CDR3 sequence (DNA): TGTGCCAGCAGCCGTGACAGGGCGAACACCGGGGAGCTGTTTTTT. It is translated as CASSRDRANTGELFF.

V usage is TRBV4-1 and J usage is TRBJ1-5; D is unclear. V was shortened by 0 bases and J by 0 bases, with 6 bases between the two germline ends. The CDR3 loop spans 15 amino acids. Germline V gene sequence: CDR1 MGHRA, CDR2 YSYEKL. The CDR3 spells CASSQESVSNQPQHF. The CDR3 nucleotides are TGCGCCAGCAGCCAAGAATCAGTTAGCAATCAGCCCCAGCATTTT.

The rearrangement uses TRBV4-1 and TRBJ1-5; 10 nucleotides agree with TRBD1. V dropped 1 base and J dropped 6; count of bases not matched to a gene: 3. CDR1 is MGHRA, CDR2 YSYEKL, per germline. CDR3 size: 15 residues. The CDR3 bases are TGCGCCAGCAGCCAAGTCGGGACAGGGGTTCAGCCCCAGCATTTT. Its protein is CASSQVGTGVQPQHF.

This chain uses TRBV7-9 with TRBJ2-3; 11 nucleotides match TRBD2. Germline V gives CDR1 SEHNR, CDR2 FQNEAQ (reference sequence). The CDR3 runs 14 residues. With V trimmed by 6 bases and J by 5 bases, 4 bases remained unmatched. In DNA form, the CDR3 reads TGTGCCAGCAGTCTTAGCGGGGGGGTAGATACGCAGTATTTT. This encodes CASSLSGGVDTQYF.

This clone was observed once. The chain uses TRBV18 and TRBJ2-7; D possibly corresponds to TRBD2 (5 bases). The germline V gene has CDR1 KGHSH and CDR2 LQKENI. V was pared by 3 bases and J by 1 base, with 10 bases between. The CDR3 consists of 14 residues. In DNA, the CDR3 is TGTGCCAGCTCACCCCGGGAAGGTTCCTACGAGCAGTACTTC. It translates to CASSPREGSYEQYF. Filled out from reference TRBV18 and TRBJ2-7, the complete variable domain reads NAGVMQNPRHLVRRRGQEARLRCSPMKGHSHVYWYRQLPEEGLKFMVYLQKENIIDESGMPKERFSAEFPKEGPSILRIQQVVRGDSAAYFCASSPREGSYEQYFGPGTRLTVT.

This chain uses TRBV9 with TRBJ2-7, with a weak D call TRBD1 (6 bases). V was cut by 3 bases and J by 2 bases, with 18 bases left in between. The CDR3 consists of 16 residues. Germline V lookup: CDR1 SGDLS, CDR2 YYNGEE. CDR3 nucleotides: TGTGCCAGCAGCGCCGGGGAAGGCAGGGGTCCCTACGAGCAGTACTTC. Translation: CASSAGEGRGPYEQYF.

This clone was seen just once. The J gene is TRBJ1-1, the V gene TRBV2; 11 bases are shared with TRBD1. V lost 6 bases and J lost 4; bases outside the gene matches: 7. Germline loops: CDR1 SNHLY, CDR2 FYNNEI. The CDR3 covers 15 residues. The CDR3 here is CASRAGTGGGTEAFF. In DNA, the CDR3 is TGTGCCAGCAGGGCAGGGACAGGGGGGGGCACTGAAGCTTTCTTT.

This clone has just a few counts. V usage is TRBV5-5 and J usage is TRBJ2-5; TRBD1 agrees at 10 bases. J was trimmed by 4 bases and V by 4 bases; bases with no gene match: 10. Germline-derived CDR1 and CDR2 are SGHKS and YYEKEE (reference sequence). This CDR3 is 16 amino acids long. CDR3 bases: TGTGCCAGCAGCGGTTCCGGGACAGGGGCTCCAGAGACCCAGTACTTC. This gives the protein CASSGSGTGAPETQYF.

The genes are TRBV7-2 and TRBJ2-5; tentative D call: TRBD2 (5 bases). Trimming removed 5 bases at V and 4 bases at J, with 11 bases between. Germline CDR1 and CDR2: SGHTA and FQGNSA. The CDR3 totals 13 residues. The CDR3 loop reads CASSHPRGETQYF. The CDR3, as DNA: TGTGCCAGCAGCCACCCCCGGGGAGAGACCCAGTACTTC.

This chain connects TRBV2 to TRBJ2-3; no clear D gene. Trimming removed 7 bases from V and 6 bases from J, with 5 bases in between. The germline V gene has CDR1 SNHLY and CDR2 FYNNEI. The CDR3 contains 10 residues. The CDR3 DNA follows: TGTGCCAGCACTGTGGATACGCAGTATTTT. Translated: CASTVDTQYF.

The chain carries TRBV6-2 or TRBV6-3 and TRBJ1-3; TRBD1 matches 9 bases. The CDR3 runs 15 residues. The J segment lost 4 bases and the V segment lost 5 bases, leaving 6 bases of the junction unmatched. CDR1 and CDR2 (germline): MNHEY, SVGEGT. CDR3 sequence reads: CASSRTGVPGNTIYF. The CDR3 DNA reads as TGTGCCAGCAGTCGGACAGGGGTTCCGGGAAACACCATATATTTT.

V and J are TRBV12-3 or TRBV12-4 and TRBJ2-7; D is unclear. The V end was cut by 0 bases, the J end by 0 bases, with 3 bases between. This CDR3 region has 13 residues. The CDR3: CASSLALSYEQYF. The CDR3 DNA reads TGTGCCAGCAGTTTAGCACTCTCCTACGAGCAGTACTTC.

The chain has TRBV27 and TRBJ1-4; tentatively, D is TRBD1 (6 bases). Looked up from germline, CDR1 is MNHEY and CDR2 is SMNVEV (reference sequence). V was shortened by 2 bases and J by 7 bases, with 17 bases between the two germline ends. The CDR3 sequence is 16 residues long. The CDR3 sequence is CASSLGRGARIEKLFF. The CDR3 DNA is TGTGCCAGCAGTTTAGGTCGGGGGGCGCGTATTGAAAAACTGTTTTTT.

The chain carries TRBV5-4 and TRBJ2-3; no firm D call. Germline V gene lookup returns CDR1 SGHNT and CDR2 YYREEE (reference sequence). The V and J ends lost 4 bases and 0 bases respectively, with 6 bases between them. The CDR3 covers 13 residues. Written as DNA, the CDR3 is TGTGCCAGCAGCCTCACTAGCACAGATACGCAGTATTTT. Translation gives CASSLTSTDTQYF.

The V gene is TRBV15, the J gene TRBJ1-2; TRBD1 matches at 11 bases. Germline V CDR1 and CDR2: LNHNV, YYDKDF (reference sequence). The V gene end was trimmed by 5 bases and the J gene end by 4 bases; junction bases not matched to a gene: 6. There are 15 residues in the CDR3. The CDR3 sequence is CATSEGQGDSYGYTF. The CDR3 DNA reads TGTGCCACCAGCGAGGGACAGGGGGACTCCTATGGCTACACCTTC.

The chain combines TRBV6-5 with TRBJ2-1; D gene uncertain. The CDR3 is 14 amino acids. Trimming removed 7 bases at V and 0 bases at J, with 10 bases between. Germline CDR1 is MNHEY and CDR2 is SVGAGI. The CDR3 region is CASTGEFSYNEQFF. The CDR3 nucleotides read TGTGCCAGCACCGGTGAGTTCTCCTACAATGAGCAGTTCTTC.

This chain links TRBV5-1 with TRBJ2-3; 9 bases are a match to TRBD1. Germline assignment: CDR1 SGHRS and CDR2 YFSETQ. Losses at the gene ends were 6 bases for V and 4 bases for J; bases not matched to a gene: 9. The CDR3 is 15 amino acids. CDR3 sequence reads: CASNLGDRASDTQYF. DNA for the CDR3: TGCGCCAGCAACCTAGGGGACAGGGCTTCAGATACGCAGTATTTT.

This chain links TRBV29-1 with TRBJ1-1; 7 bases align to TRBD1. Germline V CDR1 and CDR2: SQVTM, ANQGSEA. The CDR3 extends over 12 amino acids. J gave up 1 base and V 7 bases, and 3 bases lay outside the gene matches. The CDR3 DNA sequence: TGCAGCGCCCGGACAGGGAACACTGAAGCTTTCTTT. This translates into CSARTGNTEAFF.

This chain connects TRBV7-9 to TRBJ2-1, with 7 bases identical to TRBD2. The CDR3 contains 14 residues. The junction had 11 bases not matched to a gene; V was cut back by 8 bases and J by 7 bases. Germline CDR1 SEHNR, CDR2 FQNEAQ (reference sequence). In DNA, the CDR3 is TGTGCCAGCGACTCCCGGGACTACGGGAATGAGCAGTTCTTC. This codes for CASDSRDYGNEQFF.

The chain links TRBV7-6 to TRBJ2-5; possibly TRBD2 for D (7 bases). Trimming took off 0 bases at V and 5 bases at J, with 16 bases between the two ends. The germline V gene encodes CDR1 SGHVS and CDR2 FNYEAQ. The CDR3 loop spans 16 amino acids. The CDR3 region has the DNA TGTGCCAGCAGCTTAGCGGCGGGGGCTGGGGGGGAGACCCAGTACTTC. As protein: CASSLAAGAGGETQYF.